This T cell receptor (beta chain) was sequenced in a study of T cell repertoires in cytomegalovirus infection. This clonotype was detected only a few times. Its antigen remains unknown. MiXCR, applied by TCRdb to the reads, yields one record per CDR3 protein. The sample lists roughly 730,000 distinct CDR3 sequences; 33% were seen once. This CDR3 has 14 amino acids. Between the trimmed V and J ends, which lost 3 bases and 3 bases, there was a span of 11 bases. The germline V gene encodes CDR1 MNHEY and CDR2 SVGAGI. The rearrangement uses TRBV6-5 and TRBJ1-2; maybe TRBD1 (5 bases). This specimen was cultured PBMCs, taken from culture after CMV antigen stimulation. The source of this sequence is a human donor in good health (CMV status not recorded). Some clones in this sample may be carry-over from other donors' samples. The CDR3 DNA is TGTGCCAGCAGTTATAGACAGACAGACTATGGCTACACCTTC. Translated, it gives CASSYRQTDYGYTF.